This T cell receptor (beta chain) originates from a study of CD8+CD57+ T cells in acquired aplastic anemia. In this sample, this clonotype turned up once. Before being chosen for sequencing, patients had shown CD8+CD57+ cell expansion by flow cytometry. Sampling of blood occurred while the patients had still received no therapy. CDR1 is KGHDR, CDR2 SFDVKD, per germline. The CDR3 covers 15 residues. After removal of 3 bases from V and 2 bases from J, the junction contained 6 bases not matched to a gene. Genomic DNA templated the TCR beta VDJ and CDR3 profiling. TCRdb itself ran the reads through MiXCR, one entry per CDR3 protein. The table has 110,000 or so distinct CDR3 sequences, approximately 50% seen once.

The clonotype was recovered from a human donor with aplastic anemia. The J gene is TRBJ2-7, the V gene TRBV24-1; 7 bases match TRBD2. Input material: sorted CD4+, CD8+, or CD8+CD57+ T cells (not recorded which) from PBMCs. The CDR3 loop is CATSDGAGDAYEQYF. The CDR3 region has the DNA TGTGCCACCAGTGATGGGGCGGGAGATGCCTACGAGCAGTACTTC.